Following are 10 T cell receptor beta chains from one sample sequenced in a study of blood T cell repertoires in COVID-19. This table comes from immunoSEQ multiplex PCR, and its TCRdb copy is limited to in-frame clones, with some not included. This sample carries 150,000 or so clones, around 90% of them seen once, and the ten largest clones take approximately 1.4%. The sequencing sample was made of peripheral blood. These receptors were taken from a woman aged 45-65 years with acute or convalescent COVID-19.

The chain joins TRBV2 to TRBJ1-2, with D unresolved. The CDR3 consists of 13 residues. From germline, CDR1 is SNHLY and CDR2 FYNNEI. V lost 11 bases, J lost 5 bases, and 18 bases lay in between. CDR3 protein: CAGDKEGLYGYTF. CDR3 coding DNA: TGTGCCGGTGACAAAGAGGGCTTGTATGGCTACACCTTC.

This chain joins TRBV6-5 and TRBJ1-5, with D perhaps matching TRBD1 (6 bases). The CDR3 spans 13 residues. V dropped 6 bases and J dropped 7 bases, with 13 bases sitting between them. Per the germline V gene, CDR1 is MNHEY and CDR2 is SVGAGI. This chain's CDR3 is CASRRGKEQPQHF. The CDR3 DNA reads as TGTGCCAGCAGGAGGGGGAAGGAGCAGCCCCAGCATTTT.

V gene TRBV7-2 combines with J gene TRBJ1-1; no clear D gene. The germline V gene encodes CDR1 SGHTA and CDR2 FQGNSA. This CDR3 contains 15 residues. Trimming stripped 1 base from V and 4 bases from J, with 13 bases between. This CDR3 is CASSLVANRGTEAFF. The CDR3 DNA reads TGTGCCAGCAGCTTAGTGGCCAACCGGGGCACTGAAGCTTTCTTT.

This clone was seen only a few times. This chain connects TRBV7-9 to TRBJ2-7; no clear D. V gave up 5 bases and J gave up 3 bases, with 5 bases separating them. The CDR3 sequence is 11 residues long. CDR1 SEHNR and CDR2 FQNEAQ come from the germline V gene (reference sequence). CDR3 in amino acids: CASSPNYEQYF. CDR3 DNA: TGTGCCAGCAGCCCCAACTACGAGCAGTACTTC.

Comments on this clone: Its ends do not fully match the called genes, so a read error is possible. V usage is TRBV6-2 or TRBV6-3 and J usage is TRBJ1-4; the D gene is possibly TRBD1 (6 bases). Germline CDR1 is MNHEY and CDR2 is SVGEGT. The CDR3 totals 14 residues. For the CDR3, the DNA is TGTGCCAGCAGTCTTCCGGGGGGCTTCAATTCCGGGGTTTTT. It codes for CASSLPGGFNSGVF.

This rearrangement joins TRBV12-3 or TRBV12-4 to TRBJ2-7; D gene unclear. CDR3 length: 13 amino acids. Trimming took 3 bases from V and 0 from J, leaving 6 bases between them. CDR3 coding DNA: TGTGCCAGCAGTTTCTTAAACTCCTACGAGCAGTACTTC. Amino acids: CASSFLNSYEQYF.

V gene TRBV7-9 combines with J gene TRBJ2-1, with 7 bases matching TRBD1. The CDR3 runs 17 residues. Per germline, CDR1 SEHNR and CDR2 FQNEAQ (reference sequence). V was pared by 2 bases and J by 6 bases, with 13 bases of the junction left unmatched. The CDR3 DNA reads TGTGCCAGCAGCTTACTGTTTTATAGGGGGCGGGTCAATGAGCAGTTCTTC. As protein: CASSLLFYRGRVNEQFF.

The V and J genes are TRBV11-2 and TRBJ2-7, with 7 bases lining up with TRBD1. This CDR3 contains 14 residues. Per germline, CDR1 SGHAT and CDR2 FQNNGV. Trimming removed 5 bases from V and 5 bases from J; junction bases left unmatched: 9. The CDR3 DNA reads as TGTGCCAGCAGCCCCGGCCCAGGGGGACACGAGCAGTACTTC. Amino acid sequence: CASSPGPGGHEQYF. Drawing the rest from reference TRBV11-2 and TRBJ2-7, the complete variable domain is EAGVAQSPRYKIIEKRQSVAFWCNPISGHATLYWYQQILGQGPKLLIQFQNNGVVDDSQLPKDRFSAERLKGVDSTLKIQPAKLEDSAVYLCASSPGPGGHEQYFGPGTRLTVT.

The chain uses TRBV4-1 and TRBJ1-4; TRBD1 is a possible D gene (5 bases). The germline V gene has CDR1 MGHRA and CDR2 YSYEKL. CDR3 size: 13 residues. The V end lost 4 bases, the J end lost 11 bases, and 14 bases lay between the germline ends. The CDR3 protein is CASSPPGDGKLFF. The CDR3 DNA is TGCGCCAGCAGCCCCCCGGGGGATGGTAAACTGTTTTTT.

This chain links TRBV29-1 with TRBJ1-1; tentative D call: TRBD1 (6 bases). The V end lost 0 bases, the J end lost 4 bases, and 9 bases lay between the germline ends. Germline V gives CDR1 SQVTM, CDR2 ANQGSEA. The length of the CDR3 is 13 residues. The CDR3 DNA reads TGCAGCGTTGAAGAGGGACAAAGCACTGAAGCTTTCTTT. Translating it yields CSVEEGQSTEAFF.